This T cell receptor (beta chain) was captured in a study of blood T cell repertoires in COVID-19. Some clones are missing from TCRdb's copy, which holds only in-frame ones; the method was immunoSEQ multiplex PCR. The sample holds 35,000 to 50,000 clones, 75% to 90% seen once. The CDR3 totals 14 residues. Germline V gene data show CDR1 as LNHDA and CDR2 as SQIVND (reference sequence). Trimming removed 1 base at V and 2 bases at J, with 8 bases between. Sample: peripheral blood. V gene TRBV19 combines with J gene TRBJ2-5; no reliable D call. This sequence originates from a woman in her thirties or forties with acute or convalescent COVID-19. The DNA of the CDR3 is TGTGCCAGTAGTATAGGGCAATATCAAGAGACCCAGTACTTC. It codes for CASSIGQYQETQYF. Drawing the rest from reference TRBV19 and TRBJ2-5, the complete variable domain is DGGITQSPKYLFRKEGQNVTLSCEQNLNHDAMYWYRQDPGQGLRLIYYSQIVNDFQKGDIAEGYSVSREKKESFPLTVTSAQKNPTAFYLCASSIGQYQETQYFGPGTRLLVL.